This section outlines one T cell receptor (beta chain) sequence together with its context. This sample is part of a study of blood T cell repertoires in COVID-19. In the study overall: Nucleic acid was either cDNA or gDNA, and it came from T cells, B-cell-depleted T cells, or PBMCs.

Germline CDR1 and CDR2: DFQATT and SNEGSKA (reference sequence). The CDR3 length is 17 residues. J gave up 4 bases and V 3 bases, and 10 bases lay outside the gene matches. Methods used by the authors: Reference gene primer amplification gave estimated nucleated cell counts. Produced via immunoSEQ multiplex PCR; TCRdb's table is partial and in-frame only. V and J calls and clone size are given by that table; D and trimming were obtained from the DNA. The repertoire holds under 100,000 clones, with roughly nine tenths as singletons. Patients of the Seattle cohort, enrolled during active infection, were followed longitudinally.

This sequence was found in a man between 60 and 70 years old with COVID-19, enrolled during active disease. V and J are TRBV20-1 and TRBJ2-2, with 11 bases identical to TRBD2. The specimen was peripheral blood. CDR3 in amino acids: CSASWLAGGRGTGELFF. DNA for the CDR3: TGCAGTGCTAGTTGGCTAGCGGGAGGCCGCGGCACCGGGGAGCTGTTTTTT.